This entry lists 6 T cell receptor beta chains sequenced from one sample in a study of blood T cell repertoires in COVID-19. Repertoires were generated with immunoSEQ multiplex PCR, while TCRdb's copy carries only in-frame clones and drops some. The sample contains over 120,000 clones, around 73% of which appear only once. Sequenced sample: peripheral blood. These receptors came from a woman aged 45 to 65 with active or convalescent COVID-19.

This clone was counted at least ten times. The chain links TRBV6-2 or TRBV6-3 to TRBJ1-2; TRBD1 matches at 7 bases. The V and J ends lost 6 bases and 7 bases, in that order; junction bases with no gene match: 8. CDR1 and CDR2 from the germline V gene are MNHEY and SVGEGT. This CDR3 contains 13 residues. The CDR3: CASSPRNRGGYTF. In DNA form, the CDR3 reads TGTGCCAGCAGCCCCCGCAACAGGGGTGGCTACACCTTC.

The chain combines TRBV7-3 with TRBJ1-6; D gene uncertain. With 1 base removed from V and 0 bases from J, the gap between germline ends came to 4 bases. The CDR3 totals 15 residues. Germline-derived CDR1 and CDR2 are SGHTA and FQGTGA. This CDR3 is CASSLRSSYNSPLHF. CDR3 bases: TGTGCCAGCAGCTTAAGGAGCTCCTATAATTCACCCCTCCACTTT. Using reference TRBV7-3 and TRBJ1-6 for the parts outside the CDR3, the full variable domain is GAGVSQTPSNKVTEKGKYVELRCDPISGHTALYWYRQSLGQGPEFLIYFQGTGAADDSGLPNDRFFAVRPEGSVSTLKIQRTERGDSAVYLCASSLRSSYNSPLHFGNGTRLTVT.

The count of this clone is one. V gene TRBV11-2 combines with J gene TRBJ2-5; TRBD1 aligns across 10 bases. J was trimmed by 5 bases and V by 6 bases; bases with no gene match: 9. Germline V gene sequence: CDR1 SGHAT, CDR2 FQNNGV. CDR3 size: 15 residues. The CDR3 spells CASRETGTGEETQYF. DNA of the CDR3: TGTGCCAGCAGAGAAACCGGGACAGGGGAGGAGACCCAGTACTTC.

This clone was seen only a few times. The chain carries TRBV23-1 and TRBJ1-2, with D unclear. TRBV23-1 is annotated as an ORF whose role is uncertain. Trimming removed 0 bases from V and 1 base from J, with 9 bases in between. CDR3 length equals 15 residues. As DNA, the CDR3 is TGCGCCAGCAGTCAATCGCCACCACTTAACTATGGCTACACCTTC. It encodes CASSQSPPLNYGYTF.

This chain connects TRBV14 to TRBJ1-6; D ambiguous. This CDR3 is built from 15 residues. Between the trimmed V and J ends, which lost 0 bases and 10 bases, there was a span of 13 bases. Germline CDR1 is SGHDN and CDR2 is FVKESK. The CDR3 loop reads CASSQEVDSTSPLHF. In DNA, the CDR3 is TGTGCCAGCAGCCAAGAAGTGGACTCCACCTCACCCCTCCACTTT.

V gene TRBV7-8 combines with J gene TRBJ2-1, with 10 positions matching TRBD2. This CDR3 has 16 residues. V trimming: 1 base; J trimming: 4 bases; junction bases outside the gene matches: 4. Germline V gene data show CDR1 as SGHVS and CDR2 as FQNEAQ. The DNA for the CDR3 is TGTGCCAGCAGCTTAGAGCTAGCGGGAGAGTACAATGAGCAGTTCTTC. This translates into CASSLELAGEYNEQFF. The full variable domain, completed using reference TRBV7-8 and TRBJ2-1, is GAGVSQSPRYKVAKRGQDVALRCDPISGHVSLFWYQQALGQGPEFLTYFQNEAQLDKSGLPSDRFFAERPEGSVSTLKIQRTQQEDSAVYLCASSLELAGEYNEQFFGPGTRLTVL.